This TCR beta chain is from a study of tumor and adjacent non-tumor tissue in lung cancer. The table lists this clonotype with many counts. Its antigen is not identified. This sample's RNA came from whole unsorted tissue. Study conclusions and caveats: Significantly higher TCR diversity was found in tumor than normal lung.

Germline V CDR1 and CDR2: MDHEN, SYDVKM. Germline trimming cut 7 bases from V and 5 bases from J; bases unmatched to any gene: 18. The CDR3 totals 19 residues. A modified ARM-PCR protocol with three rounds of nested PCR amplified TCRbeta. TCRdb reprocessed the multiplex PCR reads via MiXCR and lists one record per CDR3 protein. This sample yields tens of thousands of distinct CDR3 sequences, of which 55% to 70% are seen a single time; 20% belongs to the top ten. The gene calls are TRBV28 and TRBJ2-3, with 13 bases matching TRBD2. The sequenced material came from lung tumor tissue. This TCR came from a man over 45 with non-small cell lung cancer. The CDR3 spells CASTGDNGTSGALGDTQYF. CDR3 DNA: TGTGCCAGCACGGGTGACAACGGGACTAGCGGGGCCCTGGGAGATACGCAGTATTTT. Supplemented by reference TRBV28 and TRBJ2-3, the full variable domain reads DVKVTQSSRYLVKRTGEKVFLECVQDMDHENMFWYRQDPGLGLRLIYFSYDVKMKEKGDIPEGYSVSREKKERFSLILESASTNQTSMYLCASTGDNGTSGALGDTQYFGPGTRLTVL.